Presented here are 12 T cell receptor beta chains from one specimen sequenced in a study of blood T cell repertoires in COVID-19. This table comes from immunoSEQ multiplex PCR, and its TCRdb copy is limited to in-frame clones, with some not included. The sample has nearly 300,000 clones, about 91% seen once; the top ten hold over 6%. What was sequenced was peripheral blood. The receptors derive from a woman aged 30 to 39 who had recovered from COVID-19.

A word on this clone: The sample carries other DNA sequences with the same CDR3. V is TRBV5-1 and J is TRBJ2-3, with a possible D match to TRBD1 (5 bases). Germline assignment: CDR1 SGHRS and CDR2 YFSETQ. V shed 2 bases and J shed 6 bases, with 7 bases lying between them. CDR3 length equals 12 residues. CDR3 protein: CASSLGVDTQYF. The CDR3 DNA is TGCGCCAGCAGCTTAGGGGTTGATACGCAGTATTTT.

This clone is a singleton in its sample. The chain has TRBV4-3 and TRBJ2-1, with a possible D match to TRBD2 (6 bases). Germline loops: CDR1 LGHNA, CDR2 YSLEER. This CDR3 region has 13 residues. Trimming stripped 1 base from V and 7 bases from J, with 8 bases between. DNA of the CDR3: TGCGCCAGCAGCCAAGTTGGGGGGAATGAGCAGTTCTTC. Protein sequence: CASSQVGGNEQFF.

This chain joins TRBV5-1 and TRBJ1-1, with D perhaps TRBD1 (5 bases). Germline V gene sequence: CDR1 SGHRS, CDR2 YFSETQ. This CDR3 is built from 15 residues. V was shortened by 3 bases and J by 2 bases, with 14 bases between the two germline ends. CDR3 region: CASSWGDQLNTEAFF. The DNA of the CDR3 is TGCGCCAGCAGCTGGGGGGACCAGCTAAACACTGAAGCTTTCTTT.

The chain combines TRBV11-1 with TRBJ2-7, with D possibly matching TRBD2 (6 bases). V was cut by 1 base and J by 3 bases, with 13 bases left in between. Germline CDR1 and CDR2: SGHAT and FQDESV (reference sequence). The CDR3 is 15 residues long. CDR3 region: CASSLGRGLGYEQYF. The DNA for the CDR3 is TGTGCCAGCAGCTTAGGGCGGGGTCTCGGCTACGAGCAGTACTTC.

V and J are TRBV12-3 or TRBV12-4 and TRBJ1-1; D gene uncertain. This CDR3 has 10 amino acids. Trimming shortened V by 6 bases and J by 6 bases, and 5 bases separated the two germline ends. The CDR3 loop reads CASRAAEAFF. In DNA form, the CDR3 reads TGTGCCAGCAGGGCGGCTGAAGCTTTCTTT.

The chain recombines TRBV7-3 with TRBJ2-1; the match to TRBD1 covers 7 bases. The germline V gene encodes CDR1 SGHTA and CDR2 FQGTGA. V lost 4 bases to trimming and J lost 5 bases; unmatched junction nucleotides: 5. The CDR3 spans 14 residues. The CDR3 is CASSYRDSNNEQFF. In nucleotides, the CDR3 is TGTGCCAGCAGCTACCGGGACAGCAACAATGAGCAGTTCTTC. The entire variable domain, with the rest obtained from reference TRBV7-3 and TRBJ2-1, is as follows: GAGVSQTPSNKVTEKGKYVELRCDPISGHTALYWYRQSLGQGPEFLIYFQGTGAADDSGLPNDRFFAVRPEGSVSTLKIQRTERGDSAVYLCASSYRDSNNEQFFGPGTRLTVL.

J is TRBJ2-7 and V is TRBV19; a weak D match, TRBD1 (6 bases). The V and J ends lost 3 bases and 0 bases respectively, with 18 bases between them. Germline CDR1 LNHDA, CDR2 SQIVND (reference sequence). The CDR3 is 17 amino acids. CDR3 in amino acids: CASSIRSNRVGSYEQYF. The CDR3 region has the DNA TGTGCCAGTAGTATTAGGTCGAACAGGGTTGGCTCCTACGAGCAGTACTTC.

The V and J genes are TRBV29-1 and TRBJ2-2, with a weak D call TRBD1 (5 bases). V was shortened by 8 bases and J by 0 bases, with 22 bases between the two germline ends. Germline V lookup: CDR1 SQVTM, CDR2 ANQGSEA. The CDR3 sequence is 17 residues long. The CDR3 nucleotides are TGCAGCTCCAGACAGCTACTGGAGTTCGCGAACACCGGGGAGCTGTTTTTT. Translating it yields CSSRQLLEFANTGELFF.

This chain connects TRBV15 to TRBJ1-1, with D tentatively TRBD1 (5 bases). The germline V and J ends were trimmed by 8 bases and 0 bases, with 19 bases remaining between them. Germline V lookup: CDR1 LNHNV, CDR2 YYDKDF (reference sequence). CDR3 length: 16 residues. The CDR3 DNA reads as TGTGCCACCGCGCTGGGGCGACAGTCCATGAACACTGAAGCTTTCTTT. Its protein product is CATALGRQSMNTEAFF.

The genes are TRBV6-5 and TRBJ2-3; TRBD2 is a possible D gene (5 bases). The CDR3 contains 16 residues. Germline loops: CDR1 MNHEY, CDR2 SVGAGI. V shed 0 bases and J shed 4 bases, with 14 bases lying between them. The CDR3 nucleotides read TGTGCCAGCAGTTACTCGTTTGAGGGAACCTCAGATACGCAGTATTTT. Translating gives CASSYSFEGTSDTQYF.

V and J are TRBV3-1 (or the pseudogene TRBV3-2) and TRBJ1-3; D remains ambiguous. In germline, CDR1 is LGHDT, CDR2 YNNKEL (reference sequence). Trimming shortened V by 1 base and J by 9 bases, and 10 bases separated the two germline ends. This CDR3 is built from 13 residues. Written as DNA, the CDR3 is TGTGCCAGCAGCCAAGGCGAGGTTAGCACCATATATTTT. It specifies CASSQGEVSTIYF.

This clone has a handful of counts. The chain joins TRBV11-3 to TRBJ2-5; TRBD2 matches 9 bases. This CDR3 is 13 amino acids long. V gave up 5 bases and J gave up 4 bases; unmatched junction bases: 2. The germline V gene encodes CDR1 SGHNT and CDR2 YENEEA. The CDR3 nucleotides are TGTGCCAGCAGCGTTAGCGGGGGAGAGACCCAGTACTTC. Translation gives CASSVSGGETQYF.